This T cell receptor beta chain derives from a study of blood T cell repertoires in COVID-19. Study-level background: The study drew acute and convalescent COVID-19 samples from the United States, Italy and Spain. Sample material is recorded as cDNA or gDNA derived from T cells, B-cell-depleted T cells, or PBMCs.

CDR1 is SGHTA and CDR2 is FQGTGA in the germline V gene. V shed 5 bases and J 3 bases; nucleotides not matched to a gene: 2. CDR3 length: 13 amino acids. Original methodology: Reference gene primer amplification gave estimated nucleated cell counts. The method was immunoSEQ multiplex PCR; TCRdb's version includes in-frame clones alone and lacks a portion of them. The V and J calls and clone size come from that table; D and trimming were worked out from the DNA. The sample contains under 90,000 clones, roughly 80% of which appear only once. The chain is built from TRBV7-3 and TRBJ2-5; 8 bases fit TRBD2. The sequenced sample consisted of peripheral blood. This TCR was recovered from a woman older than 75 with active or convalescent COVID-19. The CDR3 nucleotides are TGTGCCAGCAGCGAGACTAGCGAAGAGACCCAGTACTTC. Translating it yields CASSETSEETQYF.